The 32 T cell receptor beta chains below all came from one sample that was sequenced in a study of T cells in Graves' hyperthyroidism and ophthalmopathy. The source material, RNA transcripts, was used to amplify TCR beta CDR3 regions. RT-PCR in the first round (using the HTBI primer set) targeted the TCR CDR3. In TCRdb, the multiplex PCR reads were re-called with MiXCR into one record per CDR3 protein. Of about 210,000 distinct CDR3 sequences detected, about a sixth appear once; the ten largest clones hold approximately 46%. What was sequenced was blood. These receptors were taken from a man aged 50 to 60 with Graves' hyperthyroidism.

As regards this clonotype: One end of the junction is discordant with germline, which a read error may explain. V gene TRBV3-1 combines with J gene TRBJ2-5; D is unresolved. Germline values: CDR1 LGHDT, CDR2 YNNKEL (reference sequence). This CDR3 is 11 amino acids long. In DNA form, the CDR3 reads TGTGCCGGCAGCGACGCAGGGACCCAGTACTTC. It encodes CAGSDAGTQYF.

This clonotype showed up just a few times. The chain is built from TRBV29-1 and TRBJ1-2; D not certain. Germline CDR1 and CDR2: SQVTM and ANQGSEA. Trimming shortened V by 4 bases and J by 2 bases, and 11 bases separated the two germline ends. This CDR3 spans 13 amino acids. CDR3 region: CSVGRQLNYGYTF. The CDR3 region has the DNA TGCAGCGTTGGTCGCCAGCTGAACTATGGCTACACCTTC.

The rearrangement links TRBV6-1 to TRBJ2-1; D call uncertain. The germline V gene encodes CDR1 MNHNS and CDR2 SASEGT. The V end lost 7 bases, the J end lost 0 bases, and 10 bases lay between the germline ends. The CDR3 length is 14 residues. The CDR3 DNA sequence: TGTGCCAGCAACTCTGGGATCTCCTACAATGAGCAGTTCTTC. It is translated as CASNSGISYNEQFF.

This clonotype was observed many times. The chain combines TRBV12-3 or TRBV12-4 with TRBJ2-6; tentatively, D is TRBD2 (6 bases). The CDR3 sequence is 16 residues long. Trimming took off 3 bases at V and 1 base at J, with 10 bases between the two ends. The DNA of the CDR3 is TGTGCCAGCAGTTTGTGGCTAGCGTCTGGGGCCAACGTCCTGACTTTC. Protein: CASSLWLASGANVLTF.

Only a few counts were recorded for this clonotype. This chain uses TRBV12-5 with TRBJ2-5, with D unclear. This CDR3 is 13 amino acids long. V dropped 2 bases and J dropped 5 bases, with 9 bases sitting between them. Germline lookup yields CDR1 LGHNT and CDR2 FRNRAP. The CDR3 nucleotides are TGTGCTAGTGGTTTGTTTGGTGGGGAGACCCAGTACTTC. This codes for CASGLFGGETQYF.

In the case of this clonotype: The junction differs from germline at one of its ends, possibly a read error. The gene calls are TRBV18 and TRBJ2-5, with a possible D match to TRBD2 (5 bases). The CDR3 runs to 17 residues. Germline V gene sequence: CDR1 KGHSH, CDR2 LQKENI. This chain's CDR3 is CASSPGTQQRYQEAQYF. CDR3 DNA sequence: TGTGCCAGCTCACCAGGAACGCAACAGCGGTACCAAGAGGCCCAGTACTTC.

The chain recombines TRBV2 with TRBJ1-3; D is uncertain. Germline CDR1 is SNHLY and CDR2 is FYNNEI. Trimming cost V 7 bases and J 2 bases, with 6 bases left between them. This CDR3 contains 12 residues. The CDR3 loop is CASKATGNTIYF. Written as DNA, the CDR3 is TGTGCCAGCAAGGCGACTGGAAACACCATATATTTT.

Ten or more counts support this clonotype. The chain couples TRBV30 to TRBJ1-1; 7 bases are a match to TRBD1. This CDR3 contains 12 residues. V lost 3 bases to trimming and J lost 4 bases; unmatched junction nucleotides: 2. Germline V gene data show CDR1 as GTSNPN and CDR2 as SVGIG (reference sequence). DNA of the CDR3: TGTGCCTGGAGCAGGGGGGTCACTGAAGCTTTCTTT. Translation: CAWSRGVTEAFF.

This clonotype turned up a few times. The rearrangement joins TRBV10-3 to TRBJ2-7, with D perhaps matching TRBD2 (5 bases). Trimming took 6 bases from V and 5 from J, leaving 14 bases between them. Germline loops: CDR1 ENHRY, CDR2 SYGVKD. The CDR3 sequence is 13 residues long. The CDR3 spells CAIRGISDHEQYF. In DNA form, the CDR3 reads TGTGCCATCAGGGGGATTAGCGACCACGAGCAGTACTTC.

This clonotype appeared a few times. For the CDR3, the DNA is TGTGCCAGCAGTGAAAATTACGACCGAGAGACCCAGTACTTC. Its translation is CASSENYDRETQYF. The chain carries TRBV28 and TRBJ2-5; D call uncertain. Germline V lookup: CDR1 MDHEN, CDR2 SYDVKM. Trimming left V 5 bases short and J 4 bases short, with 14 bases between. This CDR3 region has 14 residues.

The CDR3 reads CSAREHGGLETQYF. The CDR3 DNA sequence: TGCAGTGCTAGAGAACATGGGGGTTTAGAGACCCAGTACTTC. The chain combines TRBV20-1 with TRBJ2-5; D may match TRBD1 or TRBD2 (5 bases each). The CDR3 is 14 residues long. Germline CDR1 reads DFQATT; CDR2 reads SNEGSKA (reference sequence). V was trimmed by 0 bases and J by 4 bases, leaving 12 bases between them.

CDR3 DNA: TGCAGTGCTAGTGTTACTACTCCCCCCAATGAGCAGTTCTTC. This codes for CSASVTTPPNEQFF. This chain connects TRBV20-1 to TRBJ2-1; D remains unclear. From germline, CDR1 is DFQATT and CDR2 SNEGSKA (reference sequence). Trimming removed 3 bases at V and 6 bases at J, with 15 bases between. The CDR3 is made up of 14 amino acids.

A few counts support this clonotype. V usage is TRBV5-1 and J usage is TRBJ2-4, with 7 positions matching TRBD2. Germline V CDR1 and CDR2: SGHRS, YFSETQ. Trimming took 0 bases from V and 9 from J; bases not matched to a gene: 15. This CDR3 comprises 17 residues. The CDR3: CASSLVTGEGLPSIQYF. CDR3 coding DNA: TGCGCCAGCAGCTTGGTTACGGGGGAGGGCCTTCCAAGCATTCAGTACTTC.

This clonotype was seen a handful of times. J is TRBJ1-6 and V is TRBV20-1, with D uncertain. Trimming took 6 bases from V and 7 from J, leaving 10 bases between them. Looked up from germline, CDR1 is DFQATT and CDR2 is SNEGSKA (reference sequence). The CDR3 length is 12 residues. The CDR3 coding sequence is TGCAGTGCGGAAGGACTAAATTCACCCCTCCACTTT. This translates into CSAEGLNSPLHF.

This clonotype was observed a handful of times. The chain links TRBV4-3 to TRBJ2-1; a possible D gene is TRBD1 (5 bases). Looked up from germline, CDR1 is LGHNA and CDR2 is YSLEER. The CDR3 covers 14 residues. V lost 0 bases and J 9 bases, leaving 12 bases between the germline ends. CDR3 DNA: TGCGCCAGCAGCCAAGATGGGGCCCTAGGTGAGCAGTTCTTC. Amino acid sequence: CASSQDGALGEQFF.

The chain employs TRBV7-9 and TRBJ2-7; 8 positions agree with TRBD1. Germline V gene sequence: CDR1 SEHNR, CDR2 FQNEAQ (reference sequence). CDR3 length: 16 amino acids. Trimming removed 4 bases from V and 2 bases from J; junction bases left unmatched: 10. CDR3 region: CASSSTGTGQPYEQYF. The CDR3, as DNA: TGTGCCAGCAGCTCCACCGGGACAGGACAGCCCTACGAGCAGTACTTC.

This clonotype appeared many times. The chain links TRBV7-9 to TRBJ2-5, with 9 bases that match TRBD1. The V gene end was trimmed by 5 bases and the J gene end by 2 bases; junction bases not matched to a gene: 6. Per the germline V gene, CDR1 is SEHNR and CDR2 is FQNEAQ (reference sequence). CDR3 length: 15 residues. DNA of the CDR3: TGTGCCAGCAGCCCCTGGACAGGGGAACAAGAGACCCAGTACTTC. Protein: CASSPWTGEQETQYF.

The chain joins TRBV28 to TRBJ1-2; D is possibly TRBD1 (5 bases). Trimming took off 6 bases at V and 2 bases at J, with 16 bases between the two ends. CDR1 and CDR2 from the germline V gene are MDHEN and SYDVKM. The CDR3 contains 15 residues. Here the CDR3 reads CASSPTTGTNYGYTF. CDR3 nucleotide sequence: TGTGCCAGCAGCCCCACGACCGGGACCAACTATGGCTACACCTTC.

Concerning this clonotype itself: A much larger clone sits a single nucleotide away, making a read error possible. J is TRBJ2-3 and V is TRBV7-9; TRBD2 aligns across 10 bases. The CDR3 is 13 residues long. Germline V gives CDR1 SEHNR, CDR2 FQNEAQ (reference sequence). The CDR3 spells CVSSLALAGSQYF. CDR3 sequence (DNA): TGTGTCAGCAGCTTAGCACTAGCGGGGTCGCAGTATTTT.

This clonotype turned up a few times. This rearrangement joins TRBV30 to TRBJ2-3; TRBD2 might be the D (6 bases). The germline V gene has CDR1 GTSNPN and CDR2 SVGIG (reference sequence). This CDR3 comprises 13 residues. Trimming shortened V by 3 bases and J by 10 bases, and 17 bases separated the two germline ends. Written as DNA, the CDR3 is TGTGCCTGGAGAGAGGTGGGGAGGAGTGCGCAGTATTTT. It translates to CAWREVGRSAQYF.

J is TRBJ1-1 and V is TRBV19; D remains ambiguous. The CDR3 contains 14 residues. CDR1 is LNHDA and CDR2 is SQIVND in the germline V gene (reference sequence). The germline V and J ends were trimmed by 0 bases and 3 bases, with 8 bases remaining between them. CDR3 loop: CASSIEARYTEAFF. The CDR3 region has the DNA TGTGCCAGTAGTATAGAGGCACGTTACACTGAAGCTTTCTTT. The complete variable domain, with remaining parts taken from reference TRBV19 and TRBJ1-1, reads DGGITQSPKYLFRKEGQNVTLSCEQNLNHDAMYWYRQDPGQGLRLIYYSQIVNDFQKGDIAEGYSVSREKKESFPLTVTSAQKNPTAFYLCASSIEARYTEAFFGQGTRLTVV.

In its sample, this clonotype was seen many times. This rearrangement joins TRBV20-1 to TRBJ1-2, with D unclear. Germline-derived CDR1 and CDR2 are DFQATT and SNEGSKA (reference sequence). This CDR3 contains 12 residues. Between the trimmed V and J ends, which lost 6 bases and 3 bases, there was a span of 11 bases. This CDR3 reads CSAQGRDYGYTF. The CDR3 region has the DNA TGCAGTGCCCAAGGACGCGACTATGGCTACACCTTC.

The chain employs TRBV25-1 and TRBJ1-6; 9 positions agree with TRBD1. Germline CDR1 reads MGHDK; CDR2 reads SYGVNS. The CDR3 runs 17 residues. The V gene end was trimmed by 1 base and the J gene end by 7 bases; junction bases not matched to a gene: 8. The CDR3 nucleotides read TGTGCCAGCAGTGAATTGTTTTGGACAGGGGAAAATTCACCCCTCCACTTT. Its translation is CASSELFWTGENSPLHF.

This clonotype was observed many times. This chain joins TRBV20-1 and TRBJ2-7, with 8 bases identical to TRBD1. Trimming at V came to 3 bases and at J to 3 bases, leaving 10 bases not matched to a gene. Germline lookup yields CDR1 DFQATT and CDR2 SNEGSKA (reference sequence). This CDR3 spans 15 amino acids. The CDR3 DNA sequence: TGCAGTGCTAGGAGTGTGACAGGGGTGGACTACGAGCAGTACTTC. It encodes CSARSVTGVDYEQYF.

The chain uses TRBV2 and TRBJ2-6; D uncertain. Trimming removed 1 base at V and 0 bases at J, with 4 bases between. Germline CDR1 reads SNHLY; CDR2 reads FYNNEI. This CDR3 has 15 residues. The CDR3 protein is CASSEDSSGANVLTF. The DNA for the CDR3 is TGTGCCAGCAGTGAAGACAGCTCTGGGGCCAACGTCCTGACTTTC.

This clonotype was seen repeatedly, ten times or more. The rearrangement links TRBV12-3 or TRBV12-4 to TRBJ2-3, with D perhaps TRBD1 (6 bases). This CDR3 has 13 residues. Deletions cut 4 bases from V and 4 bases from J, with 9 bases between. CDR3 residues: CASSSTGADTQYF. Here the CDR3 DNA reads TGTGCCAGCAGTTCGACAGGCGCAGATACGCAGTATTTT.

This clonotype was counted only a few times. V is TRBV5-1 and J is TRBJ1-2, with TRBD1 matching 10 bases. This CDR3 is built from 14 residues. Germline V gives CDR1 SGHRS, CDR2 YFSETQ. J gave up 6 bases and V 1 base, and 3 bases lay outside the gene matches. DNA of the CDR3: TGCGCCAGCAGCTTGCATGGGACAGGGGATGGCTACACCTTC. Translating it yields CASSLHGTGDGYTF.

This clonotype has ten or more counts. The chain joins TRBV2 to TRBJ2-1; either TRBD1 or TRBD2 may supply D (5 bases each). Germline assignment: CDR1 SNHLY and CDR2 FYNNEI. The CDR3 has 16 residues. V was pared by 1 base and J by 7 bases, with 17 bases between. CDR3: CASSEGFFQGVNEQFF. CDR3 DNA sequence: TGTGCCAGCAGTGAAGGGTTTTTTCAGGGAGTGAATGAGCAGTTCTTC.

V usage is TRBV6-2 or TRBV6-3 and J usage is TRBJ2-7; D not certain. V was clipped by 2 bases and J by 6 bases, with 8 bases between them. The CDR3 spans 12 residues. Germline values: CDR1 MNHEY, CDR2 SVGEGT. For the CDR3, the DNA is TGTGCCAGCAGTTACCCTCTCCCCGAGCAGTACTTC. This gives the protein CASSYPLPEQYF.

This clonotype was observed at least ten times. This rearrangement joins TRBV7-2 to TRBJ2-1; 11 bases map to TRBD2. The germline gives CDR1 SGHTA, CDR2 FQGNSA. There are 14 residues in the CDR3. The J segment lost 9 bases and the V segment lost 2 bases, leaving 3 bases of the junction unmatched. The CDR3 DNA reads TGTGCCAGCAGCTTAACTAGCGGGAGTCTTGAGCAGTTCTTC. It encodes CASSLTSGSLEQFF.

Ten or more counts support this clonotype. This chain joins TRBV7-2 and TRBJ2-3, with unresolved D. Trimming left V 0 bases short and J 0 bases short, with 10 bases between. The germline V gene encodes CDR1 SGHTA and CDR2 FQGNSA. This CDR3 comprises 16 residues. The CDR3: CASSLAVVTSTDTQYF. In nucleotides, the CDR3 is TGTGCCAGCAGCTTAGCAGTCGTGACTAGCACAGATACGCAGTATTTT.

This clonotype was counted ten times or more. The V call is TRBV27, the J call TRBJ2-3, with 9 bases matching TRBD1. The CDR3 is 15 residues long. Germline CDR1 and CDR2: MNHEY and SMNVEV (reference sequence). The V gene end was trimmed by 4 bases and the J gene end by 2 bases; junction bases not matched to a gene: 4. CDR3 in DNA: TGTGCCAGCAGTTCCCGGGACAGGGCCACAGATACGCAGTATTTT. The encoded protein is CASSSRDRATDTQYF.